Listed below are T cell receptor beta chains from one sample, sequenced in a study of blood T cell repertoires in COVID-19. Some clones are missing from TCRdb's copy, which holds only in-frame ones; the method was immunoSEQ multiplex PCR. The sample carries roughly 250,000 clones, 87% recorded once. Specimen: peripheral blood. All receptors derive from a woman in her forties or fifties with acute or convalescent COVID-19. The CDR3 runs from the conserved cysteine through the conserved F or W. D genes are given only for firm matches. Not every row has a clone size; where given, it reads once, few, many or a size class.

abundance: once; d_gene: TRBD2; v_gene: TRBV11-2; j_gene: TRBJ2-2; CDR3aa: CASSFGLAGTMNTGELFF; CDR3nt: TGTGCCAGCAGCTTTGGACTAGCGGGTACCATGAACACCGGGGAGCTGTTTTTT
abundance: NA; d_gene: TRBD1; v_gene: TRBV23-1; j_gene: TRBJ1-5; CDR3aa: CASSQSDLGQGVEPQHF; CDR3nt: TGCGCCAGCAGTCAATCGGATTTGGGACAGGGGGTTGAGCCCCAGCATTTT
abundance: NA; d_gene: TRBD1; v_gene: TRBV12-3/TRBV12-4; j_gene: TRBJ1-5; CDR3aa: CASSGQGSQPQHF; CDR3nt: TGTGCCAGCAGTGGACAGGGAAGTCAGCCCCAGCATTTT
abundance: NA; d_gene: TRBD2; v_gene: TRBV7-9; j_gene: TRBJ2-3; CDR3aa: CASSFTSGRPTDTQYF; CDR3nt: TGTGCCAGCAGCTTTACTAGCGGGAGGCCCACAGATACGCAGTATTTT
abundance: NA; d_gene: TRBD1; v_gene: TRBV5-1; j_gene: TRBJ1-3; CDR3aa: CASSLATGGGNTIYF; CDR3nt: TGCGCCAGCAGCTTGGCTACAGGGGGCGGAAACACCATATATTTT
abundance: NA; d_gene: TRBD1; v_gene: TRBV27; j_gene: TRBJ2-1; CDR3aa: CASSLKDRGGEQFF; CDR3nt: TGTGCCAGCAGTCTGAAGGACAGGGGAGGGGAGCAGTTCTTC
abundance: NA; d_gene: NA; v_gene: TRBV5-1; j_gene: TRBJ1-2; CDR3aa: CASSSRAGEGYTF; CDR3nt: TGCGCCAGCAGCTCGAGGGCAGGCGAAGGCTACACCTTC
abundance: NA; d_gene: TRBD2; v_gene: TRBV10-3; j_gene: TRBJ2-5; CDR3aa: CAIMSASGNQSYETQYF; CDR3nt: TGTGCCATCATGTCGGCTAGCGGGAACCAGTCTTATGAGACCCAGTACTTC
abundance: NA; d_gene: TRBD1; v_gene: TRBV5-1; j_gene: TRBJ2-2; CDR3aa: CATSRTGGEGAGELFF; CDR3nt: TGCGCCACTTCTAGGACAGGGGGCGAAGGCGCGGGGGAGCTGTTTTTT
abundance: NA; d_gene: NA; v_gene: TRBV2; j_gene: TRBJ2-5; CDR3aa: CASSSQGGQETQYF; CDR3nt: TGTGCCAGTTCCTCACAGGGTGGACAAGAGACCCAGTACTTC
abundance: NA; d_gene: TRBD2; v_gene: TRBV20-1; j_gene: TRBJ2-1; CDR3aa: CSASGRNEQFF; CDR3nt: TGCAGTGCTAGCGGGAGGAATGAGCAGTTCTTC
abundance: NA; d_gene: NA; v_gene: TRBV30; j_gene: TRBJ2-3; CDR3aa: CAWSVLGARQGTDTQYF; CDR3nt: TGTGCCTGGAGTGTACTGGGGGCTCGCCAGGGAACAGATACGCAGTATTTT
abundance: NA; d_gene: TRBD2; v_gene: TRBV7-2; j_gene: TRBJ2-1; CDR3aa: CASSLFTSGMGEQFF; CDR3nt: TGTGCCAGCAGCTTGTTTACTAGCGGGATGGGTGAGCAGTTCTTC
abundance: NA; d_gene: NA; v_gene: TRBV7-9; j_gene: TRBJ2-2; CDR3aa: CASSLGQVTGELFF; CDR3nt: TGTGCCAGCAGCTTAGGACAGGTTACCGGGGAGCTGTTTTTT
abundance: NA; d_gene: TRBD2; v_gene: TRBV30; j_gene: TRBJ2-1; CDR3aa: CAGSTPGGGRAGEQFF; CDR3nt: TGTGCCGGATCCACCCCCGGTGGCGGGAGAGCGGGTGAGCAGTTCTTC
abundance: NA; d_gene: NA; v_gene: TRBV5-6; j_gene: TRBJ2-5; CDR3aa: CASSSGGAQETQYF; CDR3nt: TGTGCCAGCAGCTCAGGTGGGGCGCAAGAGACCCAGTACTTC
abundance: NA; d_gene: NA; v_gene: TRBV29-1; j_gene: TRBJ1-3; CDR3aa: CSGASSTGNTIYF; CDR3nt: TGCAGCGGGGCGTCTTCAACTGGAAACACCATATATTTT
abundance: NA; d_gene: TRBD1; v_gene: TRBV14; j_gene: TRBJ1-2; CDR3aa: CASSQPGQGYYGYTF; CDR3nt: TGTGCCAGCAGCCAGCCGGGACAGGGGTACTATGGCTACACCTTC
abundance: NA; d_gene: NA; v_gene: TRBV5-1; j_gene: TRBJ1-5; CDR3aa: CASRRSPNQPQHF; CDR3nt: TGCGCCAGCAGGAGGTCTCCCAATCAGCCCCAGCATTTT
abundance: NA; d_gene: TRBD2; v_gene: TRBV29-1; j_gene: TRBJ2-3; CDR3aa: CSVRTSGSSTDTQYF; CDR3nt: TGCAGCGTCCGAACTAGCGGAAGTAGCACAGATACGCAGTATTTT